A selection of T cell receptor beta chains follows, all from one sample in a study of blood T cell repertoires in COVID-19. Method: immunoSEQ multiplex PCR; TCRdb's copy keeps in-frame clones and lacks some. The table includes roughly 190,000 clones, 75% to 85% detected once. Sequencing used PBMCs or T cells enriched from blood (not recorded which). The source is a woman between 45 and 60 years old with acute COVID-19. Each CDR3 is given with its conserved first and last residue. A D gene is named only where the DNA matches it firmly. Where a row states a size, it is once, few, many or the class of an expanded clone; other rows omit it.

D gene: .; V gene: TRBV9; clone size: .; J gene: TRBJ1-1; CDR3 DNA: TGTGCCAGCAGCGGGCCGGGAACGAACACTGAAGCTTTCTTT; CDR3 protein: CASSGPGTNTEAFF
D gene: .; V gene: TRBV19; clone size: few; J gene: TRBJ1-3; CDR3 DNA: TGTGCCAGTAGTATGGGCATGTCTGGAAACACCATATATTTT; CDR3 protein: CASSMGMSGNTIYF
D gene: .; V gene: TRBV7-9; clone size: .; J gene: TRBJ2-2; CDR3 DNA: TGTGCCAGCAGCTCGGGGGGCCGAAACACCGGGGAGCTGTTTTTT; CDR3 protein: CASSSGGRNTGELFF
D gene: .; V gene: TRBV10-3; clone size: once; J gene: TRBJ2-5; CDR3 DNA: TGTGCCATCAGTCAGGGGCAAGAGACCCAGTACTTC; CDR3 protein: CAISQGQETQYF
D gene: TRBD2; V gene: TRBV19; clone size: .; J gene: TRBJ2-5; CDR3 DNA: TGTGCCAGTAGTACCAAGCGGGGGAAGCAAGAGACCCAGTACTTC; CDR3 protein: CASSTKRGKQETQYF
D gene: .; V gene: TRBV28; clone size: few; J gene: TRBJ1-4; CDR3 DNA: TGTGCCAGCAGTTTATCCCTCTTTTCCCCCGCGACCGACTCCACGTGGAAACTGTTTTTT; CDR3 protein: CASSLSLFSPATDSTWKLFF
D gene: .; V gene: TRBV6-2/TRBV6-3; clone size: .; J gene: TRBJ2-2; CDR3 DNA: TGTGCCAGCAGTTTGACTTACACCGGGGAGCTGTTTTTT; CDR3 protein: CASSLTYTGELFF
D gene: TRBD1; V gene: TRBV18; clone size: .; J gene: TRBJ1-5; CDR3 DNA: TGTGCCAGCTCACCGGCGACAGGGAGGAGGTCCCAGCATTTT; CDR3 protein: CASSPATGRRSQHF
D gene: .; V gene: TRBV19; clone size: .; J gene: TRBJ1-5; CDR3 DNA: TGTGCCAGTAGTATGACCAGGCTTCAGCCCCAGCATTTT; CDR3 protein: CASSMTRLQPQHF
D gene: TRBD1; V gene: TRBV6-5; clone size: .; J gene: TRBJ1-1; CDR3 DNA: TGTGCCAGCAGTTCCAGGACAGGGGAAGCTTTCTTT; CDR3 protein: CASSSRTGEAFF
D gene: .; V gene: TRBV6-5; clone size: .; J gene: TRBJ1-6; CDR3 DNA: TGTGCCAGCAGTTACTCCGGGGGTAATTCACCCCTCCACTTT; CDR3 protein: CASSYSGGNSPLHF
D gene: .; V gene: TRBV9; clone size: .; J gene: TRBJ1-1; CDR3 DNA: TGTGCCAGCAGCGCCCAGACAGGAACTGAAGCTTTCTTT; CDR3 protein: CASSAQTGTEAFF
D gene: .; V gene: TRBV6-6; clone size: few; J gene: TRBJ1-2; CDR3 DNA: TGTGCCAGCAGTCGAGAGGGACTCCTGAGAGCTAACTATGGCTACACCTTC; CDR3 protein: CASSREGLLRANYGYTF
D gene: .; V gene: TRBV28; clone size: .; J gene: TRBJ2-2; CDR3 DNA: TGTGCCAGCAGTCCATATCAAGGGGGGGCCGGGGAGCTGTTTTTT; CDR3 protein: CASSPYQGGAGELFF
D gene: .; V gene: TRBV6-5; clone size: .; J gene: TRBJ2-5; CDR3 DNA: TGTGCCAGCACCGAGGACTGGAAGACCCAGTACTTC; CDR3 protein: CASTEDWKTQYF
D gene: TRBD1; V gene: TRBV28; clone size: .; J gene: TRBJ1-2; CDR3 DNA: TGTGCCAGCACGGAGCAGGGGGGAGGCCGCGGCTACACCTTC; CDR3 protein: CASTEQGGGRGYTF
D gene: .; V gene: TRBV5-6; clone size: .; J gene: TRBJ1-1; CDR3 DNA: TGTGCCAGCAGCCCCCTGACAGAGAACACTGAAGCTTTCTTT; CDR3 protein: CASSPLTENTEAFF
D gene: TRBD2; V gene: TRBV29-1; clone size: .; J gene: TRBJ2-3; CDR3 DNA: TGCAGCGTTGAAAAGCGGGGGGGCATTCTCGCAGATACGCAGTATTTT; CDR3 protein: CSVEKRGGILADTQYF
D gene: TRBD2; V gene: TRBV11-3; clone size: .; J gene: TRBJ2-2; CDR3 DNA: TGTGCCAGCAGCCCGCGGGGGGCGGGCACCGGGGAGCTGTTTTTT; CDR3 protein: CASSPRGAGTGELFF
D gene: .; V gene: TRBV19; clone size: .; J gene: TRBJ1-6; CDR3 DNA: TGTGCCAGTAGCCAACTAGCCACCCGGGGGAATTCACCCCTCCACTTT; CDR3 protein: CASSQLATRGNSPLHF
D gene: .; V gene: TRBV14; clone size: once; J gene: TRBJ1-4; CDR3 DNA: TGTGCCAGCAGCCAAGGAAGTGGGGGGATTGAAAAACTGTTTTTT; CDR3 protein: CASSQGSGGIEKLFF
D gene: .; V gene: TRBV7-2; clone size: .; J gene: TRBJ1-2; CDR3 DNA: TGTGCCAGCAGCCCACCCCCGGGGGGCTACACCTTC; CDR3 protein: CASSPPPGGYTF
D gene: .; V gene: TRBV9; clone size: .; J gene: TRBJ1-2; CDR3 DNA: TGTGCCAGCAGCTCCCGATTACAGGGTAACTATGGCTACACCTTC; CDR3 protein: CASSSRLQGNYGYTF
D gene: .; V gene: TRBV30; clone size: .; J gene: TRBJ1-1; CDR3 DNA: TGTGCCTGGATCCGAACTAACCGGGGTCTGAACACTGAAGCTTTCTTT; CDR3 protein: CAWIRTNRGLNTEAFF
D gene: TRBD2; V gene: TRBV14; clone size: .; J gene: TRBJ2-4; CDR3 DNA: TGTGCCAGCAGCCAAGATGGGAGGGTCAAAAACATTCAGTACTTC; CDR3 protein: CASSQDGRVKNIQYF
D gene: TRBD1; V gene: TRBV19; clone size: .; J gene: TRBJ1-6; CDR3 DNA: TGTGCCAGTAGGTTAGACAGGGAGACACCCCTCCACTTT; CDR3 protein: CASRLDRETPLHF
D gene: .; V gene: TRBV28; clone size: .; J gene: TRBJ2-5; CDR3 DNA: TGTGCCAGCAGTTACACCCTGCAGCGGGCCCAAGAGACCCAGTACTTC; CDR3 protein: CASSYTLQRAQETQYF
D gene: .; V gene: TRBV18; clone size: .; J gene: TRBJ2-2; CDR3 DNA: TGTGCCAGCTCACTGGGCCCCACCGGGGAGCTGTTTTTT; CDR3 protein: CASSLGPTGELFF
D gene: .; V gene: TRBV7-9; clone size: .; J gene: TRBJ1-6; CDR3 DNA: TGTGCCAGCAGCCCAGAGGCTCGGGCCCTCCACTTT; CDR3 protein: CASSPEARALHF
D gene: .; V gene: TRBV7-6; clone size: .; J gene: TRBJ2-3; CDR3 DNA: TGTGCCAGCAGCTTAGATACGGGGGTAGTAGATACGCAGTATTTT; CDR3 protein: CASSLDTGVVDTQYF
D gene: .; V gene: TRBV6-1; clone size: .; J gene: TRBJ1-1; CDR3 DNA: TGTGCCAGCAGTGAAGGGAGGAGCACTGAAGCTTTCTTT; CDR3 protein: CASSEGRSTEAFF
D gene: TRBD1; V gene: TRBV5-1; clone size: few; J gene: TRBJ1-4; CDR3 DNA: TGCGCCAGCAGCTCGAACAGGGGGGTTAATGAAAAACTGTTTTTT; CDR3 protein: CASSSNRGVNEKLFF
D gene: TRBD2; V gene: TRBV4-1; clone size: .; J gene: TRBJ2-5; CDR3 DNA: TGCGCCAGCAGCCAGATGGCGGGGGGCCAAGAGACCCAGTACTTC; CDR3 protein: CASSQMAGGQETQYF
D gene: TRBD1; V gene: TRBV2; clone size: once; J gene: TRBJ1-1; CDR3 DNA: TGTGCCAGCAGTGTGGACAGGGGGCGCTTAGAAGCTTTCTTT; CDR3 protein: CASSVDRGRLEAFF
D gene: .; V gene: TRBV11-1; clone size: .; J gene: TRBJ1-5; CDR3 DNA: TGTGCCAGCAGCCAAGGACAGAATAGCAATCAGCCCCAGCATTTT; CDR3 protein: CASSQGQNSNQPQHF
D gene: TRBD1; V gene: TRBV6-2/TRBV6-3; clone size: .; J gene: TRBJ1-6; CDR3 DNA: TGTGCCAGCAGCTCTAACAGGGGGCCTTCCTATAATTCACCCCTCCACTTT; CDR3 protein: CASSSNRGPSYNSPLHF
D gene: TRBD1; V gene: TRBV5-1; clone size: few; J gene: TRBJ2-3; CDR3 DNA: TGCGCCAGCAGCTACTATCCCGGGACAGGGGGAACAGATACGCAGTATTTT; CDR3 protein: CASSYYPGTGGTDTQYF
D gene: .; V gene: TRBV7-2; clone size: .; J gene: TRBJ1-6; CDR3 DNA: TGTGCCAGCAGCTTAAAGGGGCTAGTGGTTTCACCCCTCCACTTT; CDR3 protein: CASSLKGLVVSPLHF
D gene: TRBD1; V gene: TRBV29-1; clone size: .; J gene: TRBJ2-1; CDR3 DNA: TGCAGCGTTGGTGGGGCCAGGGGGAATGAGCAGTTCTTC; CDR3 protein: CSVGGARGNEQFF
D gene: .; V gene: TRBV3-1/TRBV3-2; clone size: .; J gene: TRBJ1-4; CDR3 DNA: TGTGCCAGCAGCCAAGGGGAGATTGAAAAACTGTTTTTT; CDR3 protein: CASSQGEIEKLFF
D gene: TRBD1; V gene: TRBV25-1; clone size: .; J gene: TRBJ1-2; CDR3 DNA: TGTGCCAGCAGTGGGACAGGGAGCTATGGCTACACCTTC; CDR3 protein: CASSGTGSYGYTF